This TCR beta chain was obtained from a study of T cell responses to AZD1222 COVID-19 vaccine. Whole-study context: The analysis combined second doses at about 4 or about 12 weeks.

Measured with immunoSEQ multiplex PCR; TCRdb has only the in-frame clones, and not every one. The sample includes 180,000 or so clones, approximately 90% of them seen just once. This CDR3 has 13 residues. The V and J ends lost 1 base and 6 bases respectively, with 9 bases between them. CDR1 KGHSH and CDR2 LQKENI come from the germline V gene. This chain uses TRBV18 with TRBJ1-2; no firm D call. Sequenced here: peripheral blood, sampled on day 0 of AZD1222 vaccination. The receptor was isolated from an adult in good health. CDR3 region: CASSPRGYDGYTF. Written as DNA, the CDR3 is TGTGCCAGCTCACCACGGGGTTATGATGGCTACACCTTC.